The 25 T cell receptor beta chains below all came from one sample that was sequenced in a study of beta chain features in type 1 diabetes. Antigen specificity for these receptors is unknown. Expressed TCRB transcripts were sequenced because the isolated RNA had all been reverse transcribed beforehand. Assay used: immunoSEQ multiplex PCR; TCRdb lists only in-frame clones, some missing. There are some 360,000 clones in the sample; 9.6% occur only once, and 0.6% lies in the top ten. General study findings and limits: Type 1 diabetes patients showed a moderate but significant shortening of TCRB CDR3s in all four CD4+ subsets.

The sequenced sample consisted of central memory CD4+ T cells from blood. These receptors were taken from a man in his thirties or forties with type 1 diabetes.

This clone was seen more than once but under ten times. The chain combines TRBV28 with TRBJ2-4; TRBD1 matches 10 bases. There are 16 residues in the CDR3. Germline V gene lookup returns CDR1 MDHEN and CDR2 SYDVKM. V was clipped by 6 bases and J by 5 bases; unmatched bases: 10. The CDR3 loop is CASSPMDRGVQNIQYF. The DNA of the CDR3 is TGTGCCAGCAGCCCGATGGACAGGGGGGTGCAAAACATTCAGTACTTC.

This clone was found a few times. In nucleotides, the CDR3 is TGTGCCAGTAGTATCGGGGGCCAGGGAGGCTCACCCCTCCACTTT. Translation: CASSIGGQGGSPLHF. This rearrangement joins TRBV19 to TRBJ1-6; perhaps TRBD1 as D (6 bases). The germline V and J ends were trimmed by 3 bases and 10 bases, with 16 bases remaining between them. Looked up from germline, CDR1 is LNHDA and CDR2 is SQIVND (reference sequence). CDR3 length equals 15 residues.

In its sample, this clone was seen a few times. V gene TRBV7-9 combines with J gene TRBJ1-1; TRBD1 aligns across 7 bases. CDR1 and CDR2 (germline): SEHNR, FQNEAQ (reference sequence). The CDR3 extends over 14 amino acids. J lost 4 bases, V lost 4 bases, and 6 bases had no gene match. The CDR3 DNA reads as TGTGCCAGCAGCTCGCGACAGGGAATCACTGAAGCTTTCTTT. This translates into CASSSRQGITEAFF. Using reference TRBV7-9 and TRBJ1-1 for the parts outside the CDR3, the full variable domain is DTGVSQNPRHKITKRGQNVTFRCDPISEHNRLYWYRQTLGQGPEFLTYFQNEAQLEKSRLLSDRFSAERPKGSFSTLEIQRTEQGDSAMYLCASSSRQGITEAFFGQGTRLTVV.

This clone was seen a handful of times. V is TRBV9 and J is TRBJ2-2; no clear D. V dropped 4 bases and J dropped 4 bases, with 17 bases sitting between them. The CDR3 spans 16 residues. The germline V gene encodes CDR1 SGDLS and CDR2 YYNGEE. The CDR3: CASSPLFGWGTGELFF. The CDR3 coding sequence is TGTGCCAGCAGCCCACTCTTCGGCTGGGGCACCGGGGAGCTGTTTTTT.

The chain combines TRBV11-2 with TRBJ1-1, with unresolved D. In germline, CDR1 is SGHAT, CDR2 FQNNGV. V dropped 5 bases and J dropped 4 bases, with 14 bases sitting between them. The CDR3 is made up of 14 amino acids. CDR3: CASSELREATEAFF. The CDR3 DNA follows: TGTGCCAGCAGCGAACTTAGGGAGGCCACTGAAGCTTTCTTT.

This clone was counted only a few times. The rearrangement uses TRBV5-6 and TRBJ2-3; TRBD2 aligns across 11 bases. The CDR3 covers 17 residues. V was clipped by 4 bases and J by 4 bases; unmatched bases: 11. Germline lookup yields CDR1 SGHDT and CDR2 YYEEEE. CDR3 sequence: CASSGRGGSGRADTQYF. CDR3 DNA sequence: TGTGCCAGCAGCGGACGAGGGGGTAGCGGGAGGGCAGATACGCAGTATTTT. The full variable domain, its missing parts supplied by reference TRBV5-6 and TRBJ2-3, is DAGVTQSPTHLIKTRGQQVTLRCSPKSGHDTVSWYQQALGQGPQFIFQYYEEEERQRGNFPDRFSGHQFPNYSSELNVNALLLGDSALYLCASSGRGGSGRADTQYFGPGTRLTVL.

In this sample, this clone turned up a few times. V and J are TRBV10-2 and TRBJ2-3; TRBD1 matches 9 bases. V gave up 5 bases and J gave up 4 bases; unmatched junction bases: 10. The CDR3 contains 16 residues. Germline V CDR1 and CDR2: WSHSY, SAAADI. The CDR3 DNA is TGCGCCAGCAGTAACCCCGGGACAGGGAGGGCAGATACGCAGTATTTT. Translation gives CASSNPGTGRADTQYF.

The table lists this clone with a few counts. The V and J genes are TRBV6-4 and TRBJ2-1, with 7 bases lining up with TRBD1. CDR1 MRHNA and CDR2 SNTAGT come from the germline V gene. The V and J ends lost 0 bases and 8 bases, in that order; junction bases with no gene match: 1. The CDR3 has 13 amino acids. CDR3 residues: CASSDSGGYEQFF. CDR3 in DNA: TGTGCCAGCAGTGACTCAGGGGGCTATGAGCAGTTCTTC.

This clone was seen a handful of times. This chain uses TRBV7-9 with TRBJ2-7; 7 positions match TRBD2. CDR1 SEHNR and CDR2 FQNEAQ come from the germline V gene (reference sequence). This CDR3 region has 13 residues. Unmatched junction bases numbered 5, after V lost 5 bases and J lost 4 bases. The CDR3 DNA reads as TGTGCCAGCAGCGGAGCGGGAACGTACGAGCAGTACTTC. Its protein product is CASSGAGTYEQYF.

This clone was observed a few times. This rearrangement joins TRBV5-4 to TRBJ2-1; 10 bases map to TRBD2. Trimming cost V 0 bases and J 2 bases; bases outside gene matches: 5. The CDR3 contains 17 residues. From germline, CDR1 is SGHNT and CDR2 YYREEE (reference sequence). The CDR3 reads CASSLASGSVPYNEQFF. CDR3 DNA: TGTGCCAGCAGCTTGGCTAGCGGGAGTGTCCCCTACAATGAGCAGTTCTTC.

CDR3 DNA sequence: TGTGCCAGCAGCCAGGGAATCATCGAGACCCAGTACTTC. The encoded protein is CASSQGIIETQYF. The chain carries TRBV28 and TRBJ2-5; D might be TRBD1 (5 bases). From germline, CDR1 is MDHEN and CDR2 SYDVKM. This CDR3 spans 13 amino acids. V lost 6 bases and J 5 bases, leaving 13 bases between the germline ends.

The rearrangement joins TRBV7-9 to TRBJ2-1; 14 bases line up with TRBD2. Germline V CDR1 and CDR2: SEHNR, FQNEAQ (reference sequence). V was clipped by 5 bases and J by 6 bases; unmatched bases: 3. The CDR3 runs 15 residues. The chain's CDR3 is CASSPGTSGSNEQFF. In DNA, the CDR3 is TGTGCCAGCAGCCCAGGGACTAGCGGGAGCAATGAGCAGTTCTTC. Supplemented by reference TRBV7-9 and TRBJ2-1, the full variable domain reads DTGVSQNPRHKITKRGQNVTFRCDPISEHNRLYWYRQTLGQGPEFLTYFQNEAQLEKSRLLSDRFSAERPKGSFSTLEIQRTEQGDSAMYLCASSPGTSGSNEQFFGPGTRLTVL.

As for this clone: A far larger clone is only one base removed, so a read error is likely. The same CDR3 can be traced to other DNA sequences in this sample. V gene TRBV7-9 combines with J gene TRBJ2-5, with D uncertain. The length of the CDR3 is 12 residues. Germline CDR1 SEHNR, CDR2 FQNEAQ (reference sequence). The V and J ends lost 6 bases and 0 bases respectively, with 5 bases between them. DNA of the CDR3: TGTGCCAGCAGTTCGTACCAAGAGACCCAGTACTTC. Its protein is CASSSYQETQYF.

There are a few counts of this clone. This sequence joins TRBV5-1 and TRBJ2-1; 8 nucleotides agree with TRBD1. Germline values: CDR1 SGHRS, CDR2 YFSETQ. There are 18 residues in the CDR3. J was trimmed by 1 base and V by 6 bases; bases with no gene match: 15. CDR3 in amino acids: CASIQGSGGGYSYNEQFF. CDR3 in DNA: TGCGCCAGCATCCAGGGGTCAGGGGGCGGCTATTCCTACAATGAGCAGTTCTTC.

There are a few counts of this clone. V usage is TRBV28 and J usage is TRBJ1-2; D not resolved. The CDR3 contains 13 residues. Germline loops: CDR1 MDHEN, CDR2 SYDVKM. V was clipped by 2 bases and J by 8 bases, with 12 bases between them. The CDR3: CASSLRAEGGYTF. CDR3 coding DNA: TGTGCCAGCAGTTTAAGGGCGGAGGGCGGCTACACCTTC.

V gene TRBV10-3 combines with J gene TRBJ2-5; D might be TRBD2 (5 bases). Trimming removed 8 bases from V and 5 bases from J, with 18 bases in between. CDR1 is ENHRY and CDR2 is SYGVKD in the germline V gene. The CDR3 is made up of 14 amino acids. As DNA, the CDR3 is TGTGCCATCTCCGAACCAAGGGAGCGGGAGACCCAGTACTTC. The encoded protein is CAISEPRERETQYF.

At least ten counts were recorded for this clone. The CDR3, as DNA: TGTGCCAGCAGAACGGGACCGAGCTCCTACGAGCAGTACTTC. Translation gives CASRTGPSSYEQYF. The chain couples TRBV28 to TRBJ2-7, with D perhaps matching TRBD1 or TRBD2 (5 bases each). The germline V and J ends were trimmed by 6 bases and 0 bases, with 12 bases remaining between them. Germline V gives CDR1 MDHEN, CDR2 SYDVKM. The CDR3 is 14 residues long.

The chain joins TRBV5-1 to TRBJ1-2; D unclear. CDR3 length: 15 amino acids. CDR1 is SGHRS, CDR2 YFSETQ, per germline. V was clipped by 2 bases and J by 2 bases, with 13 bases between them. CDR3 nucleotides: TGCGCCAGCAGCTTTGACCAGAGCCCCAACTATGGCTACACCTTC. Its protein product is CASSFDQSPNYGYTF. The full variable domain, with the rest looked up from reference TRBV5-1 and TRBJ1-2, is KAGVTQTPRYLIKTRGQQVTLSCSPISGHRSVSWYQQTPGQGLQFLFEYFSETQRNKGNFPGRFSGRQFSNSRSEMNVSTLELGDSALYLCASSFDQSPNYGYTFGSGTRLTVV.

The CDR3 protein is CASSTTSPWETQYF. The DNA for the CDR3 is TGTGCCAGCAGCACGACTAGTCCCTGGGAGACCCAGTACTTC. The chain employs TRBV28 and TRBJ2-5, with D possibly being TRBD2 (6 bases). Germline V gives CDR1 MDHEN, CDR2 SYDVKM. This CDR3 contains 14 residues. Trimming took off 6 bases at V and 5 bases at J, with 16 bases between the two ends. Full variable domain (rest looked up from reference TRBV28 and TRBJ2-5): DVKVTQSSRYLVKRTGEKVFLECVQDMDHENMFWYRQDPGLGLRLIYFSYDVKMKEKGDIPEGYSVSREKKERFSLILESASTNQTSMYLCASSTTSPWETQYFGPGTRLLVL.

The V gene is TRBV6-1, the J gene TRBJ1-5; 11 bases line up with TRBD1. This CDR3 contains 17 residues. Trimming removed 3 bases from V and 6 bases from J; junction bases left unmatched: 10. Germline loops: CDR1 MNHNS, CDR2 SASEGT. In DNA form, the CDR3 reads TGTGCCAGCAGTGACAGGACAGGGGGCCGCTTTGGTCAGCCCCAGCATTTT. Protein product: CASSDRTGGRFGQPQHF.

This clone was picked up a small number of times. The genes are TRBV5-5 and TRBJ2-1, with 10 bases fitting TRBD1. J lost 4 bases, V lost 5 bases, and 15 bases had no gene match. The CDR3 is made up of 18 amino acids. Germline V gives CDR1 SGHKS, CDR2 YYEKEE (reference sequence). The CDR3 DNA sequence: TGTGCCAGCAGTAATTTTCCCCCAGGGACAGGGGCTTACAATGAGCAGTTCTTC. Its protein is CASSNFPPGTGAYNEQFF.

This clone was seen only a few times. The rearrangement uses TRBV7-9 and TRBJ1-5, with 8 bases fitting TRBD1. CDR1 and CDR2 (germline): SEHNR, FQNEAQ (reference sequence). Trimming removed 5 bases from V and 4 bases from J; junction bases left unmatched: 7. The CDR3 runs to 15 residues. The CDR3 region has the DNA TGTGCCAGCAGCCAATCGGACAGGGTTAATCAGCCCCAGCATTTT. Protein: CASSQSDRVNQPQHF.

This clone was found a few times. The genes are TRBV5-4 and TRBJ2-4, with 8 nucleotides matching TRBD2. V dropped 3 bases and J dropped 6; count of bases not matched to a gene: 11. The germline V gene encodes CDR1 SGHNT and CDR2 YYREEE (reference sequence). This CDR3 contains 16 residues. The CDR3 sequence is CASSSLPGGPTNIQYF. DNA for the CDR3: TGTGCCAGCAGCTCACTCCCGGGAGGGCCGACAAACATTCAGTACTTC.

The chain is built from TRBV28 and TRBJ2-7, with a weak D call TRBD2 (6 bases). CDR1 is MDHEN, CDR2 SYDVKM, per germline. Trimming took off 4 bases at V and 6 bases at J, with 10 bases between the two ends. The CDR3 totals 12 residues. The CDR3 loop is CASSSGTLEQYF. The CDR3 coding sequence is TGTGCCAGCAGTTCCGGGACTCTCGAGCAGTACTTC.

This clone was counted only a few times. The chain is built from TRBV5-5 and TRBJ2-3; no reliable D call. This CDR3 is 15 amino acids long. Germline V gives CDR1 SGHKS, CDR2 YYEKEE (reference sequence). V was trimmed by 2 bases and J by 2 bases, leaving 12 bases between them. CDR3 coding DNA: TGTGCCAGCAGCTTTAGAAACCTTTACACAGATACGCAGTATTTT. Its translation is CASSFRNLYTDTQYF. The full variable domain, in which reference TRBV5-5 and TRBJ2-3 provide the parts outside the CDR3, is DAGVTQSPTHLIKTRGQQVTLRCSPISGHKSVSWYQQVLGQGPQFIFQYYEKEERGRGNFPDRFSARQFPNYSSELNVNALLLGDSALYLCASSFRNLYTDTQYFGPGTRLTVL.